This T cell receptor beta chain was found in a study of blood T cell repertoires in COVID-19. TCRdb's table, derived via immunoSEQ multiplex PCR, lists solely in-frame clones and lacks some. The table lists about 300,000 clones, roughly 85% of them singletons. Source material: PBMCs or T cells enriched from blood (not recorded which). The source is a woman in her twenties or thirties who had recovered from COVID-19.

CDR3 loop: CASSRDRVADQPQHF. The CDR3 DNA follows: TGTGCCAGCAGCAGAGACAGGGTAGCGGATCAGCCCCAGCATTTT. This chain uses TRBV7-9 with TRBJ1-5, with 7 bases matching TRBD1. Germline trimming cut 5 bases from V and 5 bases from J; bases unmatched to any gene: 9. Germline V gene data show CDR1 as SEHNR and CDR2 as FQNEAQ (reference sequence). This CDR3 spans 15 amino acids.